These 10 T cell receptor beta chains share one sample of origin, sequenced in a study of shared clonotypes between healthy human individuals. Here immunoSEQ multiplex PCR was the method, and the copy in TCRdb shows in-frame clones only, minus some. The repertoire holds approximately 700,000 clones, with roughly 73% as singletons. Material for sequencing was memory CD4+ T cells sorted from blood. Subset given: CD45RA-negative fraction. These receptors were obtained from a woman aged 25 to 45 in good health.

A few counts support this clone. The gene calls are TRBV6-5 and TRBJ1-5; 8 nucleotides match TRBD1. CDR3 length: 15 residues. The germline V gene has CDR1 MNHEY and CDR2 SVGAGI. V was pared by 5 bases and J by 5 bases, with 8 bases of the junction left unmatched. The CDR3 nucleotides read TGTGCCAGCAGTCGCAGGGGGCAATCGGATCAGCCCCAGCATTTT. Its protein is CASSRRGQSDQPQHF.

V gene TRBV27 combines with J gene TRBJ1-4, with 7 nucleotides matching TRBD1. Trimming cost V 6 bases and J 6 bases; bases outside gene matches: 10. The germline gives CDR1 MNHEY, CDR2 SMNVEV (reference sequence). The CDR3 loop spans 15 amino acids. As DNA, the CDR3 is TGTGCCAGCAGCGAAAGCGGGACAGCTTATGAAAAACTGTTTTTT. Translating gives CASSESGTAYEKLFF.

This chain uses TRBV19 with TRBJ1-1; D possibly corresponds to TRBD1 (5 bases). The CDR3 is 15 amino acids. Per germline, CDR1 LNHDA and CDR2 SQIVND (reference sequence). Trimming removed 3 bases at V and 1 base at J, with 12 bases between. The CDR3 spells CASSIWAGQNTEAFF. CDR3 sequence (DNA): TGTGCCAGTAGTATCTGGGCAGGACAGAACACTGAAGCTTTCTTT.

This clone was recorded a few times. The chain is built from TRBV18 and TRBJ1-2; no firm D call. CDR1 KGHSH and CDR2 LQKENI come from the germline V gene. With 3 bases removed from V and 4 bases from J, the gap between germline ends came to 9 bases. CDR3 length: 13 amino acids. The DNA of the CDR3 is TGTGCCAGCTCACCCGGCGGTACCTATGGCTACACCTTC. This gives the protein CASSPGGTYGYTF.

This sequence joins TRBV25-1 and TRBJ2-3; TRBD1 agrees at 8 bases. The CDR3 sequence is 13 residues long. Unmatched junction bases numbered 8, after V lost 10 bases and J lost 5 bases. Germline CDR1 MGHDK, CDR2 SYGVNS. The CDR3 sequence: CATSNRGVDTQYF. CDR3 sequence (DNA): TGTGCCACCTCGAACAGGGGGGTAGATACGCAGTATTTT.

V gene TRBV11-2 combines with J gene TRBJ1-5, with D unresolved. The CDR3 is made up of 14 amino acids. Germline V lookup: CDR1 SGHAT, CDR2 FQNNGV. The V end lost 1 base, the J end lost 4 bases, and 8 bases lay between the germline ends. The CDR3 DNA is TGTGCCAGCAGCTTAGTTTCGGTAAATCAGCCCCAGCATTTT. Translated, it gives CASSLVSVNQPQHF.

The genes are TRBV29-1 and TRBJ2-3, with D maybe TRBD2 (6 bases). Per germline, CDR1 SQVTM and CDR2 ANQGSEA. With 7 bases removed from V and 0 bases from J, the gap between germline ends came to 17 bases. This CDR3 is 15 amino acids long. As DNA, the CDR3 is TGCAGCGGGAGGGCTCGGGGCGGAAGCACAGATACGCAGTATTTT. This sequence encodes CSGRARGGSTDTQYF.

The DNA for the CDR3 is TGTGCCAGCTTCGGGGACGGAGATTTGGAGCAGTACTTC. As protein: CASFGDGDLEQYF. V gene TRBV2 combines with J gene TRBJ2-7, with D perhaps assigned TRBD1 or TRBD2 (5 bases each). Germline-derived CDR1 and CDR2 are SNHLY and FYNNEI. CDR3 length: 13 residues. Between the trimmed V and J ends, which lost 8 bases and 7 bases, there was a span of 18 bases.

The J gene is TRBJ2-7, the V gene TRBV18; TRBD1 is a possible D gene (5 bases). The CDR3 has 13 amino acids. V was clipped by 2 bases and J by 6 bases, with 11 bases between them. Germline loops: CDR1 KGHSH, CDR2 LQKENI. In DNA, the CDR3 is TGTGCCAGCTCACCAGACAGTTTGCTCGAGCAGTACTTC. Its protein product is CASSPDSLLEQYF.

This clone was observed once. V usage is TRBV12-2 and J usage is TRBJ1-1. TRBV12-2 is a listed pseudogene. The CDR3 contains 13 residues. CDR3 sequence: CASPEGRDTEAFF. The CDR3 region has the DNA TGTGCAAGTCCCGAGGGACGGGACACTGAAGCTTTCTTT.